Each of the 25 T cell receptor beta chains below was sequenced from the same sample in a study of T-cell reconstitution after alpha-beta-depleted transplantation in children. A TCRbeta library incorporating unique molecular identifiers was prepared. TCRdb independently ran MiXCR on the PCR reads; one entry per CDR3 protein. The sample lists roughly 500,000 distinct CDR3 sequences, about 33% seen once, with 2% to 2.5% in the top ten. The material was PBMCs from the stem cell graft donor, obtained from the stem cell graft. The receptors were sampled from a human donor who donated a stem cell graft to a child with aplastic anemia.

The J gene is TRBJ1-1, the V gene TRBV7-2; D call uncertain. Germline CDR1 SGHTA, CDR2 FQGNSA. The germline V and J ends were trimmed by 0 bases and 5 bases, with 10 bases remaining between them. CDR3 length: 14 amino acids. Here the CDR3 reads CASSLARGRTEAFF. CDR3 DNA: TGTGCCAGCAGCTTAGCTAGAGGGAGGACTGAAGCTTTCTTT.

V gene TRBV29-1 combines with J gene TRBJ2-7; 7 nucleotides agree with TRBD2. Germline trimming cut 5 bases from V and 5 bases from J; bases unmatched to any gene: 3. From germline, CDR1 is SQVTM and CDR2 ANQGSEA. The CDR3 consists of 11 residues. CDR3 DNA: TGCAGCGTTAGACGGGGGGACGAGCAGTACTTC. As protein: CSVRRGDEQYF.

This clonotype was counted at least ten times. This CDR3 is CASSPSLNTEAFF. Here the CDR3 DNA reads TGTGCCAGCAGCCCCTCCTTGAACACTGAAGCTTTCTTT. V usage is TRBV18 and J usage is TRBJ1-1; D not resolved. The CDR3 has 13 amino acids. Germline loops: CDR1 KGHSH, CDR2 LQKENI. V lost 8 bases and J 0 bases, leaving 10 bases between the germline ends.

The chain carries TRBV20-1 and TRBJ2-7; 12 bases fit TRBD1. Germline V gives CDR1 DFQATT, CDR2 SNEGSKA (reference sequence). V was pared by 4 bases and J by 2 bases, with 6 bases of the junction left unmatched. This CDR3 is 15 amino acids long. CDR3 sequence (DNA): TGCAGTGCTACGTCCCGGGACAGGGGGCCCTACGAGCAGTACGTC. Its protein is CSATSRDRGPYEQYV.

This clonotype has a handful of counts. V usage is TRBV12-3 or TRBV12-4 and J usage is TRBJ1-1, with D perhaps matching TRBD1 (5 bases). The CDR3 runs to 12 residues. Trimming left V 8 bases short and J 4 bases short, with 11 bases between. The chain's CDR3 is CASLGRGTEAFF. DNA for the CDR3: TGTGCCAGCCTGGGGAGGGGCACTGAAGCTTTCTTT.

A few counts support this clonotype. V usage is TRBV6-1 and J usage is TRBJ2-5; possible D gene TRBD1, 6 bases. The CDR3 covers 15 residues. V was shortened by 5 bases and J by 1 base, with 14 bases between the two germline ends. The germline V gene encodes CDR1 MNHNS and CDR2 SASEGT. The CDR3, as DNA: TGTGCCAGCAGTAGCCCCGACAGGCTCCAAGAGACCCAGTACTTC. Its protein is CASSSPDRLQETQYF.

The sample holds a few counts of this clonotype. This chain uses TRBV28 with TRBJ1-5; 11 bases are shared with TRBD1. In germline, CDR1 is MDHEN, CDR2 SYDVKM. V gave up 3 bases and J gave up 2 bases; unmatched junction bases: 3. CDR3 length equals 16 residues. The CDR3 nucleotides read TGTGCCAGCAGTTTTCGGACAGGGGGCGGCAATCAGCCCCAGCATTTT. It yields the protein CASSFRTGGGNQPQHF.

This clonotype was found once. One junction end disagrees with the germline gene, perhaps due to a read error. The CDR3 region is CSAPSRQNSQYF. CDR3 DNA sequence: TGCAGTGCGCCTAGCCGACAAAACAGTCAGTACTTC. The chain has TRBV20-1 and TRBJ2-4; maybe TRBD2 (5 bases). CDR1 and CDR2 from the germline V gene are DFQATT and SNEGSKA (reference sequence). CDR3 size: 12 residues.

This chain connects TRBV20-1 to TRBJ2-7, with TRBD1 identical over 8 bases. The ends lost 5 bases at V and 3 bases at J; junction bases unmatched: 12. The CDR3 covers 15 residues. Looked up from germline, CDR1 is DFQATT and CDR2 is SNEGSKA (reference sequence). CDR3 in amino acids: CSAHPRTGLFYEQYF. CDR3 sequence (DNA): TGCAGTGCTCACCCCCGGACAGGGCTCTTCTACGAGCAGTACTTC.

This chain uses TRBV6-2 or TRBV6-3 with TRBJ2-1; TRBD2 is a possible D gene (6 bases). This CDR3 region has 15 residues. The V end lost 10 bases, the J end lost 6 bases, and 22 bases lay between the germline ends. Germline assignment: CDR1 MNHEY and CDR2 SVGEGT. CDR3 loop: CAISTGSGDRNEQFF. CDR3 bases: TGTGCCATATCGACCGGTTCGGGGGATCGCAATGAGCAGTTCTTC.

The CDR3 sequence is CASSRHSSGNQPQHF. The CDR3 bases are TGTGCCAGCAGCCGTCACAGTTCCGGCAATCAGCCCCAGCATTTT. The chain is built from TRBV12-3 or TRBV12-4 and TRBJ1-5, with D hard to call. The CDR3 is 15 amino acids. V was cut by 6 bases and J by 2 bases, with 14 bases left in between.

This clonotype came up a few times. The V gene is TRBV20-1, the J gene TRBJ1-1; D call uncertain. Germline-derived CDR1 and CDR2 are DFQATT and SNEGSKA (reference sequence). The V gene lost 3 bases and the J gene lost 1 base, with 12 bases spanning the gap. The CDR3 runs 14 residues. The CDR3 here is CSASIGGGNTEAFF. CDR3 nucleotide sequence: TGCAGTGCTAGCATAGGTGGTGGGAACACTGAAGCTTTCTTT.

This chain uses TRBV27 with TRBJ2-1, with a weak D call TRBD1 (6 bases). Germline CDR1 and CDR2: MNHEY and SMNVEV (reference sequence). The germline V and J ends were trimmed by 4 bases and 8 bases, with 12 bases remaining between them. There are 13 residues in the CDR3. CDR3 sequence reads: CASSSNRVHEQFF. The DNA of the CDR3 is TGTGCCAGCAGTTCCAACAGGGTGCATGAGCAGTTCTTC.

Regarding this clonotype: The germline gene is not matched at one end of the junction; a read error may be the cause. Written as DNA, the CDR3 is TGCAGTGCTGGGACTAACTACAATGAGCACTTCTTC. Amino acid sequence: CSAGTNYNEHFF. V is TRBV20-1 and J is TRBJ2-1; 7 bases line up with TRBD2. CDR1 DFQATT and CDR2 SNEGSKA come from the germline V gene (reference sequence). This CDR3 region has 12 residues.

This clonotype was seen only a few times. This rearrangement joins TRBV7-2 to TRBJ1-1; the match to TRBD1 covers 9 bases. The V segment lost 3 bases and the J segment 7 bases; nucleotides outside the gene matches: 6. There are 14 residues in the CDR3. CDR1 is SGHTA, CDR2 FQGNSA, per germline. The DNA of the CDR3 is TGTGCCAGCAGCTTGACAGGGGGGAAGAATGAAGCTTTCTTT. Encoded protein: CASSLTGGKNEAFF.

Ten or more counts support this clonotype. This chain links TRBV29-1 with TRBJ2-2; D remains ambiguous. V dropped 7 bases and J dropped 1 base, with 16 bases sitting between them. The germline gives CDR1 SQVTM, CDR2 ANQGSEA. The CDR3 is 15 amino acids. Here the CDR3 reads CSATSPPGNTGELFF. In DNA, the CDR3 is TGCAGCGCGACCTCCCCCCCGGGGAACACCGGGGAGCTGTTTTTT.

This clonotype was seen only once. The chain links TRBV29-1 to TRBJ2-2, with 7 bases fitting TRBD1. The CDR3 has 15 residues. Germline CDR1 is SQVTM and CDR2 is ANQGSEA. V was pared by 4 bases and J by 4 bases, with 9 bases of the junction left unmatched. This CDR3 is CSVVEGARSTGELFF. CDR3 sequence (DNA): TGCAGCGTTGTAGAGGGGGCGAGGAGCACCGGGGAGCTGTTTTTT.

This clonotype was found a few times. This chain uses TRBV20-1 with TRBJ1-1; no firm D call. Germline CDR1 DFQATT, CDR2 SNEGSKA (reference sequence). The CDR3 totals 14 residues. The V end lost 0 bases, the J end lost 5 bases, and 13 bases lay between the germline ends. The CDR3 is CSARDEGSKTEAFF. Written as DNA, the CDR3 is TGCAGTGCTAGAGACGAGGGCTCGAAAACTGAAGCTTTCTTT.

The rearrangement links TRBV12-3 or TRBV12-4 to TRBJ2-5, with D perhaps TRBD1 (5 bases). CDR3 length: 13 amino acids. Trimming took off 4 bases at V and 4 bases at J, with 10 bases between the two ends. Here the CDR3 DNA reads TGTGCCAGCAGTTCGTCTGGGGCAGAGACCCAGTACTTC. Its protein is CASSSSGAETQYF.

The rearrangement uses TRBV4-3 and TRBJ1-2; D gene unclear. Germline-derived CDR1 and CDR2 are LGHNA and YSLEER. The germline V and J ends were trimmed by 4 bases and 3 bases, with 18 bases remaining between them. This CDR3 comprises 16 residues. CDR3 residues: CASSLKLQVTYYGYTF. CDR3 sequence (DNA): TGCGCCAGCAGCCTTAAATTGCAGGTTACTTACTATGGCTACACCTTC.

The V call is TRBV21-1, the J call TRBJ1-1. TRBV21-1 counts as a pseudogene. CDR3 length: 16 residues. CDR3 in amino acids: CASSKGLKTVNTEAFF. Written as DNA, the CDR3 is TGTGCCAGCAGCAAAGGACTTAAGACGGTGAACACTGAAGCTTTCTTT.

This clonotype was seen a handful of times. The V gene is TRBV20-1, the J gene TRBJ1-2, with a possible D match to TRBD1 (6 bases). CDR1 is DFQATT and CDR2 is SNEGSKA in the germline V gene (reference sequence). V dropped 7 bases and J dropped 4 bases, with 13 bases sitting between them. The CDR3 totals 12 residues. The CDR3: CSGTQGFYGYTF. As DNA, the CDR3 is TGCAGTGGTACTCAGGGGTTCTATGGCTACACCTTC.

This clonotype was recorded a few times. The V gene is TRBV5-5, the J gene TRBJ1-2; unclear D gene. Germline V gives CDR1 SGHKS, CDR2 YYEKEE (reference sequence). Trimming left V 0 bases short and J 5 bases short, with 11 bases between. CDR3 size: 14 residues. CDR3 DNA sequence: TGTGCCAGCAGCTTGGAGCAGGAGGTGTATGGCTACACCTTC. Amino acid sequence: CASSLEQEVYGYTF.

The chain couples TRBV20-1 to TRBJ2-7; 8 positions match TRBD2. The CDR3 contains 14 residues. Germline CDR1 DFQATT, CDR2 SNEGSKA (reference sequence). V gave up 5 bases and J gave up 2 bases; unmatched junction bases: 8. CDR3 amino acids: CSASEREPPYEQYF. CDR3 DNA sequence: TGCAGTGCTTCCGAGCGGGAGCCGCCCTACGAGCAGTACTTC.

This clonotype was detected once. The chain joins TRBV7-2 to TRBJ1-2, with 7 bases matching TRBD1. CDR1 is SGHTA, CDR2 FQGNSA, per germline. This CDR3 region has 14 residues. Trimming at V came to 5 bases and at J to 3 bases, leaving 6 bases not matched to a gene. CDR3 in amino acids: CASSPRRGYYGYTF. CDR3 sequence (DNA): TGTGCCAGCAGCCCTCGCAGGGGGTACTATGGCTACACCTTC.